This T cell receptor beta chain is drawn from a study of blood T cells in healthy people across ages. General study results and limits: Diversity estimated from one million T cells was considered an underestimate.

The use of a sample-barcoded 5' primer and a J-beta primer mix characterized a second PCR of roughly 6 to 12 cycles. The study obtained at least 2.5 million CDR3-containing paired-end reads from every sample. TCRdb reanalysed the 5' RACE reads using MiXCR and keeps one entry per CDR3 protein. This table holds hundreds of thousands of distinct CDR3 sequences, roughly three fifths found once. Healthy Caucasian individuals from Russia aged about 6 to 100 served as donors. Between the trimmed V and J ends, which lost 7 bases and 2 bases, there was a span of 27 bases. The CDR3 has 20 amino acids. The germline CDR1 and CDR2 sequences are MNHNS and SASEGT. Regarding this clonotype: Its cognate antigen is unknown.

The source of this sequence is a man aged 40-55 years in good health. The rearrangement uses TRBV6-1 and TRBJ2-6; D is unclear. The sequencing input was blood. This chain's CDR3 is CASIPSRMGFEAAGANVLTF. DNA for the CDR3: TGTGCCAGCATCCCGAGTAGGATGGGTTTTGAGGCTGCTGGGGCCAACGTCCTGACTTTC.